These 4 T cell receptor beta chains were sequenced from one sample in a study of CD8+CD57+ T cells in acquired aplastic anemia. In patients chosen for sequencing, flow cytometry had shown CD8+CD57+ cell expansion. Genomic DNA constituted the template upon which TCR beta VDJ and CDR3 profiling was performed. One entry per CDR3 protein, called by TCRdb with MiXCR from the reads. Of around 500,000 distinct CDR3 sequences listed, less than 35% are singletons. The sample comprised sorted CD4+, CD8+, or CD8+CD57+ T cells (not recorded which) from PBMCs. These receptors came from a human donor with aplastic anemia.

This clonotype was observed many times. The genes are TRBV12-3 or TRBV12-4 and TRBJ2-7; unclear D gene. Trimming removed 3 bases at V and 0 bases at J, with 3 bases between. The CDR3 sequence is 12 residues long. The CDR3 loop reads CASSFASYEQYF. CDR3 sequence (DNA): TGTGCCAGCAGTTTCGCCTCCTACGAGCAGTACTTC.

This chain links TRBV3-1 with TRBJ2-3, with D perhaps being TRBD1 or TRBD2 (5 bases each). This CDR3 has 16 amino acids. The V gene lost 2 bases and the J gene lost 2 bases, with 14 bases spanning the gap. Germline V lookup: CDR1 LGHDT, CDR2 YNNKEL (reference sequence). The CDR3 DNA sequence: TGTGCCAGCAGCCAAAAGGGGAGAGGGATCACAGATACGCAGTATTTT. Protein: CASSQKGRGITDTQYF.

This clonotype was seen at least ten times. This chain uses TRBV5-8 with TRBJ2-7; the D gene is possibly TRBD2 (6 bases). The CDR3 runs to 15 residues. Deletions cut 3 bases from V and 1 base from J, with 14 bases between. CDR1 SGHTS and CDR2 YDEGEE come from the germline V gene. CDR3 bases: TGTGCCAGCAGCTCGCCGCGGGACGGGTCCTACGAGCAGTACTTC. The encoded protein is CASSSPRDGSYEQYF.

CDR3 protein: CASSLSDYEQYF. The DNA of the CDR3 is TGTGCCAGCAGTTTATCTGACTACGAGCAGTACTTC. This sequence joins TRBV28 and TRBJ2-7; D uncertain. V lost 1 base, J lost 3 bases, and 4 bases lay in between. The germline CDR1 and CDR2 sequences are MDHEN and SYDVKM. The CDR3 has 12 residues.